In its sample, the clone carrying this T cell receptor (beta chain) was seen a few times. Its target is unknown. Every cDNA TCR molecule received its own unique molecular identifier. TCRdb passed the 5' RACE reads through MiXCR, listing each CDR3 protein once. The data contain some 37,000 distinct CDR3 sequences, around 7.5% of them seen just once; the ten biggest clones take up under 30%. These data are taken from a study of spatial heterogeneity in lung cancer. As for the study in general: Alpha-chain sequences were consistently detected less often than beta-chain sequences.

Time point meaning: sample taken at primary tumor resection. No cell sorting; template was whole RNA from tumor, lung tissue or PBMC. Donors were around 70 untreated early-stage non-small cell lung cancer patients. General observations from the study: Relative to follow-up, resection was when ubiquitous expanded tumor TCRs appeared more in blood.

This material consisted of PBMCs, taken at surgery. This clonotype was obtained from a male donor with early-stage non-small cell lung cancer.

CDR3 protein: CASSLRTGYSNQPQHF. CDR3 bases: TGTGCCAGCAGCTTACGTACAGGGTATAGCAATCAGCCCCAGCATTTT. The chain couples TRBV7-8 to TRBJ1-5; D perhaps matches TRBD1 (6 bases). Germline V CDR1 and CDR2: SGHVS, FQNEAQ. The V and J ends lost 2 bases and 0 bases respectively, with 11 bases between them. The CDR3 runs to 16 residues.